This T cell receptor (beta chain) appears in the sequencing data of a study of T cell changes during pregnancy in multiple sclerosis. The data were produced by immunoSEQ multiplex PCR, yet TCRdb's version contains in-frame clones alone and is incomplete. The table has about 45,000 clones, more than 80% seen once. Trimming removed 4 bases from V and 6 bases from J; junction bases left unmatched: 5. Germline values: CDR1 SGHRS, CDR2 YFSETQ. The CDR3 contains 13 residues. As for this clone: Distinct nucleotide sequences in the sample also encode this CDR3.

The sequence came from a female donor with multiple sclerosis, enrolled in a pregnancy study. This chain links TRBV5-1 with TRBJ1-1; 8 bases align to TRBD1. This sample comprised CD4+ T cells from peripheral blood mononuclear cells, obtained before pregnancy. The CDR3 loop is CASSPGQGPEAFF. CDR3 coding DNA: TGCGCCAGCAGCCCCGGACAGGGCCCTGAAGCTTTCTTT.